This entry concerns a single T cell receptor beta chain. Germline V gives CDR1 SNHLY, CDR2 FYNNEI. Trimming stripped 4 bases from V and 5 bases from J, with 11 bases between. The CDR3 totals 14 residues. Measured with immunoSEQ multiplex PCR; TCRdb has only the in-frame clones, and not every one. The sample contains under 120,000 clones, roughly 72% of which appear only once. The data are from a study of blood T cell repertoires in COVID-19. Study overall: The United States, Italy and Spain provided the acute and convalescent COVID-19 samples.

The sequence was obtained from a man aged 80 or over with acute or convalescent COVID-19. The chain is built from TRBV2 and TRBJ1-4; D is perhaps TRBD1 (5 bases). The source material was peripheral blood. DNA of the CDR3: TGTGCCAGCAGTGGGGGCGGACGCAATGAAAAACTGTTTTTT. Translated, it gives CASSGGGRNEKLFF.